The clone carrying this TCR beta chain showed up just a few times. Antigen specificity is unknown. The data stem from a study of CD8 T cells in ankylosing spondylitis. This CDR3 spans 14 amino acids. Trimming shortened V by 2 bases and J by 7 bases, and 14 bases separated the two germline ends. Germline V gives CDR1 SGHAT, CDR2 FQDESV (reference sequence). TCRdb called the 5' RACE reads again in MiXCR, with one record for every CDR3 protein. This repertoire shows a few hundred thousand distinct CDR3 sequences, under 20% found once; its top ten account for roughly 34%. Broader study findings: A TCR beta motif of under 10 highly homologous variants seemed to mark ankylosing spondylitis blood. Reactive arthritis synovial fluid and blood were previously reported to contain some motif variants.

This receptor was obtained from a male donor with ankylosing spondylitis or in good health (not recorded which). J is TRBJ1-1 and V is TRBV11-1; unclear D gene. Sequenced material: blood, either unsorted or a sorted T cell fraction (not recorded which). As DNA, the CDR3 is TGTGCCAGCAGCTTAAGCCCGACCTTGGGTGAAGCTTTCTTT. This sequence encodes CASSLSPTLGEAFF.